The 5 T cell receptor beta chains listed next were all sequenced from one sample in a study of shared clonotypes between healthy human individuals. Repertoires were generated with immunoSEQ multiplex PCR, while TCRdb's copy carries only in-frame clones and drops some. The sample includes approximately 1.5 million clones, roughly 98.5% of them seen just once. Sequencing was performed on naive CD4+ T cells sorted from blood. Subset: CD45RA+ positively selected. The receptors derive from a man aged 25-45 years in good health.

The V call is TRBV25-1, the J call TRBJ2-5; D remains unclear. From germline, CDR1 is MGHDK and CDR2 SYGVNS. This CDR3 contains 14 residues. Trimming removed 3 bases at V and 0 bases at J, with 8 bases between. This CDR3 is CASSDYINQETQYF. In nucleotides, the CDR3 is TGTGCCAGCAGTGACTATATAAACCAAGAGACCCAGTACTTC.

This chain links TRBV18 with TRBJ2-5, with 9 nucleotides matching TRBD1. From germline, CDR1 is KGHSH and CDR2 LQKENI. V lost 4 bases and J lost 4; bases outside the gene matches: 1. The CDR3 is 13 amino acids. In DNA form, the CDR3 reads TGTGCCAGCTCACGGGGACAGGGAGAGACCCAGTACTTC. This encodes CASSRGQGETQYF.

This sequence joins TRBV29-1 and TRBJ2-3; the match to TRBD1 covers 9 bases. The CDR3 spans 14 residues. Germline V gene sequence: CDR1 SQVTM, CDR2 ANQGSEA. Trimming took 7 bases from V and 1 from J; bases not matched to a gene: 6. The CDR3 loop reads CSAPQGAGTDTQYF. The CDR3 DNA follows: TGCAGCGCACCACAGGGGGCGGGCACAGATACGCAGTATTTT.

The rearrangement links TRBV2 to TRBJ2-3, with D possibly matching TRBD1 (6 bases). CDR1 and CDR2 (germline): SNHLY, FYNNEI. V was clipped by 4 bases and J by 5 bases, with 13 bases between them. The CDR3 runs to 14 residues. CDR3 bases: TGTGCCAGCAGTGGAGGGACACAGGGAGATACGCAGTATTTT. Encoded protein: CASSGGTQGDTQYF.

This chain uses TRBV11-2 with TRBJ1-5; tentatively, D is TRBD1 (5 bases). The CDR3 consists of 13 residues. V was cut by 3 bases and J by 5 bases, with 8 bases left in between. In germline, CDR1 is SGHAT, CDR2 FQNNGV. The CDR3 coding sequence is TGTGCCAGCAGCTTTCAGGGCGATCAGCCCCAGCATTTT. Translating it yields CASSFQGDQPQHF.